This note documents a single T cell receptor beta chain sequence. Libraries were prepared by immunoSEQ multiplex PCR; TCRdb keeps only in-frame clonotypes and omits some of them. The sample lists about 80,000 clones, around 80% seen once, with around a fifth in the top ten. The data derive from a study of blood T cell repertoires in COVID-19. Study at large: The samples span acute and convalescent COVID-19 from the United States, Italy and Spain.

The CDR3 consists of 15 residues. Losses at the gene ends were 4 bases for V and 5 bases for J; bases not matched to a gene: 9. The germline V gene has CDR1 SGHRS and CDR2 YFSETQ. Sequencing input: peripheral blood. The sequence was collected from a human donor in a cohort sampled during active COVID-19. The J gene is TRBJ2-7, the V gene TRBV5-1; TRBD2 agrees at 10 bases. The CDR3: CASSILAGDVHEQYF. CDR3 DNA sequence: TGCGCCAGCAGCATCCTAGCGGGGGACGTCCACGAGCAGTACTTC.